The entry below gives a single T cell receptor (beta chain) sequence along with its context. This CDR3 spans 13 amino acids. CDR1 and CDR2 from the germline V gene are MNHEY and SVGEGT. The V and J ends lost 2 bases and 9 bases respectively, with 11 bases between them. Per the study methods: Estimates of nucleated cell counts were drawn from the amplification of reference gene primers. Repertoires were generated with immunoSEQ multiplex PCR, while TCRdb's copy carries only in-frame clones and drops some. The V and J calls and clone size are taken from that table; D and trimming were inferred from the DNA. The sample includes 95,000 to 110,000 clones, around nine tenths of them seen just once. This sample is part of a study of blood T cell repertoires in COVID-19. At the level of the study: Sites across the United States, Italy and Spain contributed samples from acute and convalescent COVID-19. PBMCs, B-cell-depleted T cells, or T cells provided the cDNA or gDNA that made up the material.

This TCR came from a woman aged 25 to 39 with acute or convalescent COVID-19. Specimen: peripheral blood. This chain connects TRBV6-2 or TRBV6-3 to TRBJ2-1; tentative D call: TRBD2 (5 bases). The chain's CDR3 is CASSYGLGIEQFF. The CDR3 nucleotides read TGTGCCAGCAGTTACGGACTGGGGATTGAGCAGTTCTTC.